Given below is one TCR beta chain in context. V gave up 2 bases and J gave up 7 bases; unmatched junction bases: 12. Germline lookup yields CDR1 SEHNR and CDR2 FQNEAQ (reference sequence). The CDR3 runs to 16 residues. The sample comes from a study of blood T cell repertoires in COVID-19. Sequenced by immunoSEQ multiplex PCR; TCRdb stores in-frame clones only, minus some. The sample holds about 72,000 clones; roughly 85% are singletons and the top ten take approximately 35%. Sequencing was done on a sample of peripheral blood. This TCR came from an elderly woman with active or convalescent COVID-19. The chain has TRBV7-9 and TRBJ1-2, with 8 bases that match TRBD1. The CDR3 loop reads CASSLQGARLSSGYTF. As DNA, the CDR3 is TGTGCCAGCAGCTTACAGGGGGCGCGTTTAAGTAGTGGCTACACCTTC.